These T cell receptor beta chains were read from a single sample in a study of T cell responses to AZD1222 COVID-19 vaccine. Sequencing used immunoSEQ multiplex PCR; TCRdb keeps in-frame clones, though not all of them. The sample lists 100,000 to 150,000 clones; 93% were seen once. The sample in question was peripheral blood, obtained on day 0 of AZD1222 vaccination. Receptors originate from an adult in good health. CDR3s include the opening cysteine and the closing phenylalanine or tryptophan. D genes are given only for firm matches. Part of the rows lack a size; the others show once, few, many or a class for expanded clones.

size	J	D	V	DNA	CDR3
NA	TRBJ2-3	TRBD2	TRBV5-6	TGTGCCAGCAGCTTGCCCCTCCGACTAGCGGGAGATTCGAATACGCAGTATTTT	CASSLPLRLAGDSNTQYF
NA	TRBJ1-5	TRBD1	TRBV19	TGTGCCAGTTCCGATCAGACAGGGCCCAGACATCAGCCCCAGCATTTT	CASSDQTGPRHQPQHF
NA	TRBJ1-2	NA	TRBV5-5	TGTGCCAGCAGCGCCAGGACGGAATTTTTTAACTATGGCTACACCTTC	CASSARTEFFNYGYTF
NA	TRBJ2-7	NA	TRBV6-2/TRBV6-3	TGTGCCAGCAGTCCCCTCTCCTACGAGCAGTACTTC	CASSPLSYEQYF
NA	TRBJ1-2	TRBD1	TRBV7-8	TGTGCCAGCAGGGGGGGACAGGGTGAGGACTATGGCTACACCTTC	CASRGGQGEDYGYTF
once	TRBJ1-5	TRBD1	TRBV4-1	TGCGCCAGCAGCCAAAGTGGACAGGTTAGGTCCCAGCCCCAGCATTTT	CASSQSGQVRSQPQHF
NA	TRBJ1-6	NA	TRBV27	TGTGCCAGCAGTAAGGTCACACAATTCTCCTATAATTCACCCCTCCACTTT	CASSKVTQFSYNSPLHF
NA	TRBJ1-4	NA	TRBV18	TGTGCCAGCTCACCGAGCTTTGCTACTAATGAAAAACTGTTTTTT	CASSPSFATNEKLFF
NA	TRBJ2-5	NA	TRBV3-1/TRBV3-2	TGTGCCAGCAGCCCGTCTTTAGGATCGGTAATGGGATGGACCCAGTACTTC	CASSPSLGSVMGWTQYF
NA	TRBJ1-2	TRBD1	TRBV18	TGTGCCAGCTCACGGGACAGAGGAGATGGCTACACCTTC	CASSRDRGDGYTF
NA	TRBJ1-1	NA	TRBV23-1	TGCGCCAGCAGTCCCCAACAGGGCCGGAGTTTTAGGGCTGAAGCTTTCTTT	CASSPQQGRSFRAEAFF
once	TRBJ1-6	TRBD1	TRBV6-1	TGTGCCAGCAGTGTGGGAATAGCGGCAGGGGGGTCACCCCTCCACTTT	CASSVGIAAGGSPLHF
NA	TRBJ2-3	NA	TRBV7-3	TGTGCCAGCAGCTTATTCGGGGGCAGCACAGATACGCAGTATTTT	CASSLFGGSTDTQYF
NA	TRBJ1-3	NA	TRBV19	TGTGCCAGTAGTATTGCAGGGGATGGAAACACCATATATTTT	CASSIAGDGNTIYF
few	TRBJ2-7	NA	TRBV12-3/TRBV12-4	TGTGCCAGCAGTTCTCACGCAGGGGTCGAGCAGTACTTC	CASSSHAGVEQYF
NA	TRBJ2-1	NA	TRBV24-1	TGTGCCACCGGGATTTCCCCCCACGAAGAGCAGTTCTTC	CATGISPHEEQFF
NA	TRBJ2-1	NA	TRBV19	TGTGCCAGTAGTATTCTACAGGAGCACAATGAGCAGTTCTTC	CASSILQEHNEQFF
NA	TRBJ2-7	TRBD1	TRBV27	TGTGCCAGCAGTAACCGGGACAGCCGCTACGAGCAGTACTTC	CASSNRDSRYEQYF
once	TRBJ2-7	TRBD1	TRBV18	TGTGCCAGCTCCCCGGGACAGGGGTCGGGTTACGAGCAGTACTTC	CASSPGQGSGYEQYF
NA	TRBJ1-4	NA	TRBV19	TGTGCCAGTAGTATAGATCAACAAGTAAATGAAAAACTGTTTTTT	CASSIDQQVNEKLFF
NA	TRBJ2-1	TRBD2	TRBV19	TGTGCCAGTAGCCCCGGAGGGAGCGGGAGATCATCCTACAATGAGCAGTTCTTC	CASSPGGSGRSSYNEQFF
NA	TRBJ2-1	NA	TRBV3-1/TRBV3-2	TGTGCCAGCAGCCAAAGGACTAAGTCCAATGAGCAGTTCTTC	CASSQRTKSNEQFF
once	TRBJ1-5	NA	TRBV6-5	TGTGCCACCGCCCTGTTCGGGACCGAGAATCAGCCCCAGCATTTT	CATALFGTENQPQHF